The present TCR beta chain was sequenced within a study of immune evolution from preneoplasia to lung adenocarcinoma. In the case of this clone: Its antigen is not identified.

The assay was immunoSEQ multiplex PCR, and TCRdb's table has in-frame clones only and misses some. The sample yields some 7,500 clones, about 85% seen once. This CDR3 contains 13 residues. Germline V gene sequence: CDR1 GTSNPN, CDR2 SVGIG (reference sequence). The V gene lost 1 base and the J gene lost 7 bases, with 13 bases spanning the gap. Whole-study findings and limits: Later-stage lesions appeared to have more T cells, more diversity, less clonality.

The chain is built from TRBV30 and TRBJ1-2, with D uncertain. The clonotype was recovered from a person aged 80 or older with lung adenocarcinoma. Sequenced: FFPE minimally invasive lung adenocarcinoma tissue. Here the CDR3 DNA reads TGTGCCTGGAGTGGCTCACAGTGGGCTGGCTACACCTTC. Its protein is CAWSGSQWAGYTF.